Below, 13 T cell receptor beta chains from the same sample are listed, as sequenced in a study of Ad26.COV2.S vaccination and SARS-CoV-2 variants. Measured with immunoSEQ multiplex PCR; TCRdb has only the in-frame clones, and not every one. The sample yields approximately 350,000 clones, around 82% seen once. Treatment given: 15 to 20 received Ad26.COV2.S at low or high dose, single or two shots; roughly five received placebo; per-sample allocation not given. On day 63 after the first injection, vaccine and placebo recipients gave samples. The starting material was peripheral blood, obtained in a trial of Ad26.COV2.S vaccine versus placebo. Receptors originate from a person between 18 and 65 years old who received the Ad26.COV2.S COVID-19 vaccine or a placebo.

The rearrangement links TRBV12-3 or TRBV12-4 to TRBJ2-7, with D uncertain. The CDR3 is made up of 11 amino acids. The V end was cut by 1 base, the J end by 9 bases, with 7 bases between. In nucleotides, the CDR3 is TGTGCCAGCAGTTTAGGACCGGGGCAGTACTTC. It translates to CASSLGPGQYF.

The V and J genes are TRBV19 and TRBJ1-2, with D perhaps TRBD1 (6 bases). The CDR3 sequence is 13 residues long. Trimming stripped 6 bases from V and 4 bases from J, with 12 bases between. Germline CDR1 and CDR2: LNHDA and SQIVND (reference sequence). The CDR3 DNA reads as TGTGCCAGTAGGAGAGACAGGACCTATGGCTACACCTTC. This codes for CASRRDRTYGYTF.

The V call is TRBV10-1, the J call TRBJ2-7, with TRBD1 identical over 11 bases. Germline V gives CDR1 WNHNN, CDR2 SYGVQD (reference sequence). Trimming at V came to 6 bases and at J to 5 bases, leaving 0 bases not matched to a gene. This CDR3 is built from 12 residues. The CDR3 nucleotides read TGCGCCAGCAGGGACAGGGGGCACGAGCAGTACTTC. This gives the protein CASRDRGHEQYF.

The V gene is TRBV12-3 or TRBV12-4, the J gene TRBJ2-1; no definite D call. The CDR3 totals 13 residues. The V and J ends lost 3 bases and 5 bases respectively, with 8 bases between them. The chain's CDR3 is CASSFMENNEQFF. CDR3 nucleotides: TGTGCCAGCAGTTTTATGGAAAACAATGAGCAGTTCTTC.

The J gene is TRBJ2-1, the V gene TRBV20-1; D not resolved. Germline V lookup: CDR1 DFQATT, CDR2 SNEGSKA (reference sequence). The V end lost 4 bases, the J end lost 8 bases, and 0 bases lay between the germline ends. The CDR3 contains 8 residues. This CDR3 reads CSANEQFF. CDR3 sequence (DNA): TGCAGTGCTAATGAGCAGTTCTTC.

The V gene is TRBV6-5, the J gene TRBJ1-1, with a weak D call TRBD1 (6 bases). This CDR3 spans 14 amino acids. The germline V gene encodes CDR1 MNHEY and CDR2 SVGAGI. V lost 0 bases and J 5 bases, leaving 10 bases between the germline ends. The CDR3 nucleotides are TGTGCCAGCAGTTACTCGACAGGACAAACTGAAGCTTTCTTT. This codes for CASSYSTGQTEAFF.

The chain joins TRBV23-1 to TRBJ1-3, with a tentative D call TRBD1 (5 bases). TRBV23-1 belongs to the ORF category, with a function that is uncertain. This CDR3 contains 19 residues. V lost 0 bases to trimming and J lost 0 bases, with 18 bases between them. CDR3 region: CASSQSTGQGLSSGNTIYF. For the CDR3, the DNA is TGCGCCAGCAGTCAATCGACGGGGCAGGGTCTCTCCTCTGGAAACACCATATATTTT.

This clone was found once. The chain carries TRBV10-3 and TRBJ2-3, with D perhaps matching TRBD2 (5 bases). Trimming shortened V by 6 bases and J by 4 bases, and 17 bases separated the two germline ends. This CDR3 has 15 residues. Looked up from germline, CDR1 is ENHRY and CDR2 is SYGVKD. The CDR3 region is CAISGPPSSSDTQYF. Here the CDR3 DNA reads TGTGCCATCAGCGGGCCCCCTAGCTCCTCAGATACGCAGTATTTT.

This clone was recorded only once. The chain combines TRBV5-1 with TRBJ2-7; maybe TRBD2 (7 bases). With 2 bases removed from V and 5 bases from J, the gap between germline ends came to 20 bases. Germline values: CDR1 SGHRS, CDR2 YFSETQ. This CDR3 is built from 16 residues. CDR3 sequence: CASSFLGGTPDHEQYF. The CDR3 DNA sequence: TGCGCCAGCAGCTTTTTGGGGGGGACACCGGACCACGAGCAGTACTTC.

The chain combines TRBV30 with TRBJ2-7, with TRBD2 matching 7 bases. Germline loops: CDR1 GTSNPN, CDR2 SVGIG (reference sequence). The CDR3 extends over 17 amino acids. After removal of 5 bases from V and 5 bases from J, the junction contained 21 bases not matched to a gene. CDR3 sequence: CAWEKPGRPSGGHEQYF. The CDR3 nucleotides are TGTGCCTGGGAAAAACCGGGACGACCTTCGGGAGGCCACGAGCAGTACTTC.

The chain employs TRBV18 and TRBJ2-5, with TRBD1 matching 10 bases. There are 15 residues in the CDR3. Germline V gene data show CDR1 as KGHSH and CDR2 as LQKENI. The trim removed 4 bases at V and 5 bases at J, leaving 7 bases unmatched. The CDR3 DNA sequence: TGTGCCAGCTCACGCCCGGGACAGGGGCAGGAGACCCAGTACTTC. It translates to CASSRPGQGQETQYF.

This clone was seen once. The CDR3 bases are TGTGCCACCAGCAGGGACAGCTATGGCTACACCTTC. This codes for CATSRDSYGYTF. V and J are TRBV15 and TRBJ1-2; tentative D call: TRBD1 (6 bases). V was clipped by 3 bases and J by 4 bases, with 6 bases between them. Germline V gives CDR1 LNHNV, CDR2 YYDKDF (reference sequence). The CDR3 loop spans 12 amino acids.

The chain employs TRBV29-1 and TRBJ2-1; possible D gene TRBD1, 5 bases. Trimming removed 0 bases at V and 11 bases at J, with 20 bases between. CDR1 SQVTM and CDR2 ANQGSEA come from the germline V gene. This CDR3 has 15 residues. The CDR3 reads CSVEDSVSSADKQFF. CDR3 DNA sequence: TGCAGCGTTGAAGATAGTGTGTCGAGTGCGGACAAGCAGTTCTTC.